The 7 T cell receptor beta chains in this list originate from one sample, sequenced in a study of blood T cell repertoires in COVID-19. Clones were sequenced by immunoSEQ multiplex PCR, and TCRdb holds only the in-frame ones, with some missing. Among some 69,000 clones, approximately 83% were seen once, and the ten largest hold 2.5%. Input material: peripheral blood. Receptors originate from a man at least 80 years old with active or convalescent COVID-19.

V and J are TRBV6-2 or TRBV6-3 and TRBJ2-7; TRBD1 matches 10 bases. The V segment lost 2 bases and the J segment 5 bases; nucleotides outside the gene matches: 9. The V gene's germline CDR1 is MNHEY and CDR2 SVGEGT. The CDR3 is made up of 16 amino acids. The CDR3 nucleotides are TGTGCCAGCAGTTACGGAAGTGGACAGGGGGAGAACGAGCAGTACTTC. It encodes CASSYGSGQGENEQYF.

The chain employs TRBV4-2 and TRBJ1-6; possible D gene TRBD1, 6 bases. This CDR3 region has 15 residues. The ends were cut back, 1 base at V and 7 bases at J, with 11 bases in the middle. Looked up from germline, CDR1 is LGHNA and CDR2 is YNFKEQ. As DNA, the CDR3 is TGTGCCAGCAGCCAAGGCAACAGGGAGAATTCACCCCTCCACTTT. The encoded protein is CASSQGNRENSPLHF.

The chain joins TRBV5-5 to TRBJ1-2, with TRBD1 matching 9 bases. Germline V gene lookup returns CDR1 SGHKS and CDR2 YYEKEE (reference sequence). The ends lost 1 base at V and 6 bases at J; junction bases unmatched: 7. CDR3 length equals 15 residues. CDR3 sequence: CASSLQQGASDGYTF. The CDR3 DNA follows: TGTGCCAGCAGCTTGCAACAGGGGGCCTCGGATGGCTACACCTTC.

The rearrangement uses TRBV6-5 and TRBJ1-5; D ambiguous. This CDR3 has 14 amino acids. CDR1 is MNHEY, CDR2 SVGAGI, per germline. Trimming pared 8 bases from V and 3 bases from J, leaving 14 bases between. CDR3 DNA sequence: TGTGCCAGCCTCCGCAGAGGCTTCAATCAGCCCCAGCATTTT. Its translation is CASLRRGFNQPQHF.

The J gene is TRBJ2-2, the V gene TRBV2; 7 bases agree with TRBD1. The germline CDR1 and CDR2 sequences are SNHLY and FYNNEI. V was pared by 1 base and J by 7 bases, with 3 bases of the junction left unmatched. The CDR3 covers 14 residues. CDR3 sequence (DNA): TGTGCCAGCAGTGAAGTCCCAGGGGGCGGGGAGCTGTTTTTT. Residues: CASSEVPGGGELFF.

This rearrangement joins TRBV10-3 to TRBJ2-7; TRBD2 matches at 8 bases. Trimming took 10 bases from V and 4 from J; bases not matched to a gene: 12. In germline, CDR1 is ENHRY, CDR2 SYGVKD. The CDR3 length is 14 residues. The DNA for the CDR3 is TGTGCCACCTGTCAAGCGGGGGCCCTGTACGAGCAGTACTTC. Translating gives CATCQAGALYEQYF.

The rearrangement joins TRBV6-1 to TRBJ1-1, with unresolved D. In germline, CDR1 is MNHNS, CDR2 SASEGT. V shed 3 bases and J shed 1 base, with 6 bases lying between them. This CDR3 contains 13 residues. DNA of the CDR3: TGTGCCAGCAGTGAGTCCAGGAACACTGAAGCTTTCTTT. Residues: CASSESRNTEAFF.